This T cell receptor (beta chain) was captured in a study of shared clonotypes between healthy human individuals (TCRdb year 2020). A note on the overall study: A couple of women and a few men aged 18 to 49 years were included in the cohort. Per donor, three plates each were used for CD4 naive and CD4 memory, two for CD8 naive, and one for CD8 memory. The study deeply sequenced blood TCR repertoires of 5 or 6 healthy adults to estimate repertoire size and the extent of clonotype sharing between individuals. To increase sequencing depth and limit assay-specific biases, different laboratories used diverse techniques to prepare libraries and sequence TCR repertoires. Per donor, leukapheresis produced somewhere between about 0.9 and 9 billion PBMCs.

What the study reported, not specific to this receptor: Around 5% of naive CD4, around 3.5% of naive CD8, roughly 2.4% of memory CD4, and around 0.4% of memory CD8 clonotypes were shared across several donors. Compared with non-shared clonotypes, clonotypes shared by all four sorted-subset donors had higher generation probabilities. Because the study included only a small number of donors, the genetic and exposure-history diversity represented was limited. Sampling was limited to blood, and TCR repertoires in tissue likely differ from TCR repertoires in blood. Naive subsets generally had larger estimated clonotype richness than memory subsets. Even with the large sequencing depth, rarefaction of the sorted-subset datasets indicated that sequencing was incomplete. Pairwise subsampling indicated that sequencing depth was expected to affect the degree of clonotype sharing among donors.

With regard to this clone: Its recognized antigen is unknown. No qualities accompany the bases; no much larger clone lies one base away.

TCR CDR3 regions were amplified from genomic DNA by multiplex PCR using the deep immunoSEQ assay. Genomic DNA extracted from each cell subset was distributed evenly over all wells of several immunoSEQ 96-well plates, and each plate served as one replicate. For sorted subsets, roughly 200 ng of genomic DNA, equivalent to roughly 33,000 T cell genomes, went into each replicate PCR. The purified libraries were quantified using a Qubit 3.0 fluorometer, sized with a Bioanalyzer 2100, and then quantified again using the KAPA Library Quantification kit. Each immunoSEQ 96-well plate was sequenced on its own single-read 150-cycle Illumina NextSeq 550 flow cell. Concerning the study's data processing: Because only junctional sequences without quality scores were contained in the immunoSEQ output, filtering matching that applied to full-length reads could not be performed. Sequences were annotated with PyIR, a Python wrapper for IgBLAST v1.9, and V/J genes and CDR3 were assigned using IMGT germline references. Reads were removed for weak V/J assignments (E-value above 1e-6), missing CDR3, stop codons, out-of-frame junctions, or ambiguous translated residues. V3J clonotypes were defined by identical inferred V gene, J gene, and CDR3 amino acid sequence. Percentage overlap between repertoires was calculated by dividing the number of shared unique clonotypes by the size of the smaller repertoire. Richness of each repertoire was evaluated using RTK rarefaction, the Chao1 estimator, and Recon v2.1 estimates of unobserved clonotypes. For all TCRbeta clonotypes obtained by the gDNA method from a few donors, generation probabilities were computed with OLGA. What TCRdb holds here is the immuneACCESS table cut down to in-frame rearrangements. Part of the clones is not present; checked against another copy, under half of the missing clones reflect an unresolved V gene, and the others are unexplained. V, J and clone size derive from that table, while D and trimming were established from the DNA sequence. This sample has nearly 2 million clones in its table, and about 95% of those were observed once. 1.2% of the sample is taken by the ten largest.

Taken from the germline V gene, the CDR1 and CDR2 loops are LGHNT and FRNRAP. At the junction V is shortened by 7 bases and J by 8 bases, with 21 bases in between. The CDR3 sequence holds 15 residues, the cysteine and phenylalanine included. The retained sequence is limited to the CDR3, 45 bases, with the frame set at the first base. CD8 naive samples were CD45RO-negative cells positively selected for CCR7, giving a CD45RA+CCR7+ population that excluded TemRA cells. The donors were healthy, HIV-negative adults who had no recently reported acute infections or vaccinations. All donors were Caucasian adults living in Nashville, Tennessee, USA. Blood was collected by leukapheresis, and PBMCs were isolated by Ficoll-Histopaque density gradient centrifugation and then cryopreserved in liquid nitrogen vapor phase. Analytical flow cytometry was used to check the purity and quantity of each magnetically sorted T cell population. From each sorted fraction, genomic DNA was isolated and quantified by UV absorbance on a Nanodrop 2000c.

The rearranged segments are TRBV12-5 and TRBJ2-1; the D gene is perhaps TRBD2, on 6 matching bases. Specimen: naive CD8+ T cells sorted from blood. Interpreted using the paper, the cell subset or site label stands for: CD45RA+CCR7+. This TCR was sampled from a man between 18 and 35 years old in good health. The DNA sequence is TGTGCTAGTGCCCTAGGGACTTCAGAGAACGATGAGCAGTTCTTC. Translated, this gives CASALGTSENDEQFF.